Following are 9 T cell receptor beta chains from one sample sequenced in a study of T cells after posttransplantation cyclophosphamide. Treatment was busulfan-fludarabine conditioning, a marrow graft, and cyclophosphamide on days +3 and +4. The repertoire was sequenced with immunoSEQ multiplex PCR; TCRdb's copy has only in-frame clones and lacks some. The data contain 9,000 to 13,000 clones, over 80% of them singletons. The sequenced sample was PBMCs, obtained 1,700 to 2,000 days after allogeneic stem cell transplant with posttransplant cyclophosphamide. The source of these receptors is a female patient between 50 and 60 years old who received an allogeneic stem cell transplant from a related donor, was CMV-positive, and had no GVHD. Some T cells may arise from the graft donor.

This chain uses TRBV19 with TRBJ2-2; D uncertain. The CDR3 loop spans 14 amino acids. Germline V gives CDR1 LNHDA, CDR2 SQIVND (reference sequence). With 3 bases removed from V and 2 bases from J, the gap between germline ends came to 7 bases. CDR3 sequence: CASSIIANTGELFF. DNA for the CDR3: TGTGCCAGTAGTATCATAGCCAACACCGGGGAGCTGTTTTTT.

The chain uses TRBV6-1 and TRBJ2-5; tentatively, D is TRBD2 (6 bases). The CDR3 is 14 residues long. V gave up 3 bases and J gave up 1 base, with 9 bases separating them. Germline CDR1 is MNHNS and CDR2 is SASEGT. CDR3 nucleotides: TGTGCCAGCAGTGACGGGGGAGGCCAAGAGACCCAGTACTTC. This codes for CASSDGGGQETQYF.

This clone came up once. The chain employs TRBV23-1 and TRBJ1-2; a weak D match, TRBD1 (6 bases). TRBV23-1 is identified as an open reading frame with a role that is uncertain. V dropped 0 bases and J dropped 3 bases, with 23 bases sitting between them. CDR3 length equals 19 residues. DNA of the CDR3: TGCGCCAGCAGTCAATCGGGGGACTTCAGGGGTAGCGGGGACTATGGCTACACCTTC. This gives the protein CASSQSGDFRGSGDYGYTF.

The genes are TRBV9 and TRBJ2-2, with 10 positions matching TRBD2. Germline CDR1 SGDLS, CDR2 YYNGEE. CDR3 length equals 19 residues. V was pared by 6 bases and J by 5 bases, with 19 bases of the junction left unmatched. The CDR3 reads CASTHKGQREGLWTGELFF. CDR3 bases: TGTGCCAGCACCCATAAGGGCCAGCGGGAGGGCCTTTGGACCGGGGAGCTGTTTTTT.

This chain joins TRBV27 and TRBJ1-2; possible D gene TRBD1, 6 bases. Germline V lookup: CDR1 MNHEY, CDR2 SMNVEV (reference sequence). The CDR3 is made up of 14 amino acids. Trimming cost V 5 bases and J 8 bases, with 18 bases left between them. The CDR3 DNA sequence: TGTGCCAGCAGTGTGGGGCAGGGGATTGAAGGCTACACCTTC. It yields the protein CASSVGQGIEGYTF.

This sequence joins TRBV19 and TRBJ2-5; D is perhaps TRBD1 (6 bases). CDR3 length equals 17 residues. V lost 2 bases and J lost 2, with 18 bases in between. The germline gives CDR1 LNHDA, CDR2 SQIVND (reference sequence). The CDR3 region is CASSISGRGTAQETQYF. Written as DNA, the CDR3 is TGTGCCAGTAGTATAAGCGGTAGGGGGACCGCACAAGAGACCCAGTACTTC.

V gene TRBV27 combines with J gene TRBJ2-2; TRBD1 matches at 7 bases. V lost 4 bases, J lost 3 bases, and 5 bases stayed unmatched. Germline assignment: CDR1 MNHEY and CDR2 SMNVEV (reference sequence). CDR3 length equals 15 residues. CDR3 DNA: TGTGCCAGCAGTTCCCAGGGGGTTCACACCGGGGAGCTGTTTTTT. It specifies CASSSQGVHTGELFF.

The chain uses TRBV18 and TRBJ2-5, with 12 bases that match TRBD2. Unmatched junction bases numbered 3, after V lost 2 bases and J lost 5 bases. The CDR3 spans 15 residues. Germline V gene lookup returns CDR1 KGHSH and CDR2 LQKENI. For the CDR3, the DNA is TGTGCCAGCTCACCAAGGACTAGCGGGAAGGAGACCCAGTACTTC. Amino acids: CASSPRTSGKETQYF.

The chain recombines TRBV6-5 with TRBJ2-1; 10 bases map to TRBD2. The CDR3 spans 15 residues. V trimming: 5 bases; J trimming: 3 bases; junction bases outside the gene matches: 4. Germline V CDR1 and CDR2: MNHEY, SVGAGI. The CDR3 DNA reads TGTGCCAGCAGTCTAGCGGGAGTGGTCTACAATGAGCAGTTCTTC. It codes for CASSLAGVVYNEQFF.